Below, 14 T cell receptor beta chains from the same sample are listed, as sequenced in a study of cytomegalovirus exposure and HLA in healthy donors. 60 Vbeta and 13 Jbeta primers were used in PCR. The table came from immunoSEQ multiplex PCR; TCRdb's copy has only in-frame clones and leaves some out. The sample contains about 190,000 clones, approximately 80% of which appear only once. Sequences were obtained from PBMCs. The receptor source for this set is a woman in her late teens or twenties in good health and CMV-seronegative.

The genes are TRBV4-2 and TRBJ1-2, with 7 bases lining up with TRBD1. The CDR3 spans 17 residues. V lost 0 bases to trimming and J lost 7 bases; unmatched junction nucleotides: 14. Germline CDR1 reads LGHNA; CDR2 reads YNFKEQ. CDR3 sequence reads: CASSQDLAGTVGFGYTF. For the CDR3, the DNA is TGTGCCAGCAGCCAAGATTTAGCCGGGACAGTCGGGTTTGGCTACACCTTC.

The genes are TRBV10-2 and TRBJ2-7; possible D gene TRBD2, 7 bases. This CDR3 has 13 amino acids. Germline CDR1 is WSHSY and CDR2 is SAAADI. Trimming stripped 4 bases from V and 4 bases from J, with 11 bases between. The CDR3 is CASSVGGGYEQYV. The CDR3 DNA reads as TGCGCCAGCAGTGTAGGGGGAGGGTACGAGCAGTACGTC.

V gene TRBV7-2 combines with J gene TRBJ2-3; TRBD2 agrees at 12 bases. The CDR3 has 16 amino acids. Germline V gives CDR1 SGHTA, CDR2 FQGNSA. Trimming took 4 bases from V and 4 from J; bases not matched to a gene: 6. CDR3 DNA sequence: TGTGCCAGCAGCTACCGGACTAGCGGGACTTCAGATACGCAGTATTTT. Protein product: CASSYRTSGTSDTQYF. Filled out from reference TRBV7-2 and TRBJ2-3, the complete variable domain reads GAGVSQSPSNKVTEKGKDVELRCDPISGHTALYWYRQSLGQGLEFLIYFQGNSAPDKSGLPSDRFSAERTGGSVSTLTIQRTQQEDSAVYLCASSYRTSGTSDTQYFGPGTRLTVL.

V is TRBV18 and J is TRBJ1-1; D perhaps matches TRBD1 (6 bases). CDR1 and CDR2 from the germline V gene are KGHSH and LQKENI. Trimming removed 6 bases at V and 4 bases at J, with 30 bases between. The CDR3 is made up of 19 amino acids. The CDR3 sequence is CASSPRLRQDGEAATEAFF. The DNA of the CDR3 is TGTGCCAGCTCCCCGCGCCTTAGACAGGATGGGGAAGCGGCCACTGAAGCTTTCTTT.

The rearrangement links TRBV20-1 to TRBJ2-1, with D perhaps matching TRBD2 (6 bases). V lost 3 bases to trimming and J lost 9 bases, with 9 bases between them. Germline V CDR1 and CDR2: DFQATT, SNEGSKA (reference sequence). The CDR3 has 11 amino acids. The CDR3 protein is CSASGGGEQFF. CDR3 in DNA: TGCAGTGCTAGTGGGGGAGGTGAGCAGTTCTTC.

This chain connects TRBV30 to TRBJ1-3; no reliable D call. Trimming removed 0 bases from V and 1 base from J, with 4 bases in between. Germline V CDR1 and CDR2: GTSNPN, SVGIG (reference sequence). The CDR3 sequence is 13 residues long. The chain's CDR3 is CAWSVLSGNTIYF. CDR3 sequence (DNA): TGTGCCTGGAGTGTACTATCTGGAAACACCATATATTTT. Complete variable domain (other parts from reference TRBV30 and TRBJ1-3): SQTIHQWPATLVQPVGSPLSLECTVEGTSNPNLYWYRQAAGRGLQLLFYSVGIGQISSEVPQNLSASRPQDRQFILSSKKLLLSDSGFYLCAWSVLSGNTIYFGEGSWLTVV.

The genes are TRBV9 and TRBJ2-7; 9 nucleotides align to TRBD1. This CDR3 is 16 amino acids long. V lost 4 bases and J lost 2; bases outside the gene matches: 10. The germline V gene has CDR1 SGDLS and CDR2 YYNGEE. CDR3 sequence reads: CASSPRPTGGAYEQYF. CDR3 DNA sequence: TGTGCCAGCAGCCCCCGTCCGACAGGGGGGGCCTACGAGCAGTACTTC.

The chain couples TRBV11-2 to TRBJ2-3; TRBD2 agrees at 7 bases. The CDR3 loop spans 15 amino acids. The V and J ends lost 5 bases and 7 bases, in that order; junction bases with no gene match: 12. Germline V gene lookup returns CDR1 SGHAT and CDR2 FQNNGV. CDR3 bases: TGTGCCAGCAGCGACATACGGCGGGAGAGGAATACGCAGTATTTT. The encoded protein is CASSDIRRERNTQYF.

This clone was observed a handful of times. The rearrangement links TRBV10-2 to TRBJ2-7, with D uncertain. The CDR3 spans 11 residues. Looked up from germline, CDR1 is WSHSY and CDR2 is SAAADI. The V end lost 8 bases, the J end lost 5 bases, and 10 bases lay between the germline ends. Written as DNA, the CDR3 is TGCGCCAGCGGGCTGGCAGACGAGCAGTACTTC. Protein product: CASGLADEQYF.

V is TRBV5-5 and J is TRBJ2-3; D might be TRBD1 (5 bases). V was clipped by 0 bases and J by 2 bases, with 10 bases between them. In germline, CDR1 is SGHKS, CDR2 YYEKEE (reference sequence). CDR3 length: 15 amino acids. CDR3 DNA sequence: TGTGCCAGCAGCTTGGCAGGGCTTAACACAGATACGCAGTATTTT. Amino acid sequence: CASSLAGLNTDTQYF.

CDR3 residues: CASSVGGFSGNTIYF. The CDR3 nucleotides read TGTGCCAGCAGCGTAGGCGGGTTCTCTGGAAACACCATATATTTT. The V and J genes are TRBV9 and TRBJ1-3, with unresolved D. The germline V gene encodes CDR1 SGDLS and CDR2 YYNGEE. The V end lost 0 bases, the J end lost 0 bases, and 7 bases lay between the germline ends. CDR3 length equals 15 residues.

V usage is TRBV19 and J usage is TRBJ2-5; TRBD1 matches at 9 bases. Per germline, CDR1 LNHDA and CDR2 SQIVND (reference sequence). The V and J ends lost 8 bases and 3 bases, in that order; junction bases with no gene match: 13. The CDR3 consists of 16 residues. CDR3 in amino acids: CASSTGGPTLKETQYF. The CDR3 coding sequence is TGTGCCAGTTCAACAGGGGGCCCAACCCTCAAAGAGACCCAGTACTTC.

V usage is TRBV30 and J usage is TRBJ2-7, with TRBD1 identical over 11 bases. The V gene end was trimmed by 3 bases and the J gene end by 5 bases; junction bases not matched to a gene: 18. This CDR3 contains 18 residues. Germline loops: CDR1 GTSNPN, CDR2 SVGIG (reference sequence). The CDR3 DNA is TGTGCCTGGAGGTGGGGGTTCGTCTCGGGACAGGGGGTCAACGAGCAGTACTTC. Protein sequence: CAWRWGFVSGQGVNEQYF.

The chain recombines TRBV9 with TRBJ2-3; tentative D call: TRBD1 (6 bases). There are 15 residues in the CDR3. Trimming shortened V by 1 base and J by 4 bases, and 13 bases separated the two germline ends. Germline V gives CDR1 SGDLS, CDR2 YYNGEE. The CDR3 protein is CASSVFTGNSDTQYF. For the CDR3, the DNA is TGTGCCAGCAGCGTATTTACAGGGAATTCAGATACGCAGTATTTT.